The 6 T cell receptor beta chains listed next were all sequenced from one sample in a study of PD-1 blockade in classical Hodgkin lymphoma. As to time point: cycle 4 day 1 (C4D1), after about 6 weeks of nivolumab. Each patient's relapse followed autologous stem cell transplantation, and brentuximab vedotin exposure varied. Using immunoSEQ multiplex PCR, the repertoire was profiled, and TCRdb retains in-frame clones only, with some absent. The repertoire consists of over 85,000 clones, with roughly 91% occurring once and the leading ten covering roughly 1.9%. The sequencing here drew on peripheral blood mononuclear cells (PBMCs), taken before the fourth cycle of nivolumab. The receptors stem from a human donor with classical Hodgkin lymphoma.

The J gene is TRBJ2-7, the V gene TRBV6-1; no definite D call. Germline CDR1 MNHNS, CDR2 SASEGT. V was clipped by 3 bases and J by 4 bases, with 10 bases between them. The CDR3 runs 13 residues. The chain's CDR3 is CASSEGKKYEQYF. CDR3 nucleotides: TGTGCCAGCAGTGAGGGGAAGAAGTACGAGCAGTACTTC.

V usage is TRBV7-9 and J usage is TRBJ2-1; 8 bases are a match to TRBD2. This CDR3 region has 16 residues. The germline gives CDR1 SEHNR, CDR2 FQNEAQ (reference sequence). Trimming took 2 bases from V and 2 from J; bases not matched to a gene: 5. For the CDR3, the DNA is TGTGCCAGCAGCTTACTGGGTAGCGGGACCTACAATGAGCAGTTCTTC. Translated: CASSLLGSGTYNEQFF. Full variable domain (rest looked up from reference TRBV7-9 and TRBJ2-1): DTGVSQNPRHKITKRGQNVTFRCDPISEHNRLYWYRQTLGQGPEFLTYFQNEAQLEKSRLLSDRFSAERPKGSFSTLEIQRTEQGDSAMYLCASSLLGSGTYNEQFFGPGTRLTVL.

The rearrangement uses TRBV2 and TRBJ1-6, with D possibly being TRBD1 (6 bases). CDR1 and CDR2 from the germline V gene are SNHLY and FYNNEI. V shed 6 bases and J shed 4 bases, with 10 bases lying between them. The length of the CDR3 is 14 residues. This CDR3 is CASRDSSYNSPLHF. CDR3 DNA sequence: TGTGCCAGCAGGGACAGTTCTTATAATTCACCCCTCCACTTT.

The gene calls are TRBV15 and TRBJ2-5, with TRBD2 identical over 8 bases. V gave up 1 base and J gave up 4 bases; unmatched junction bases: 14. CDR3 length: 18 residues. CDR1 and CDR2 from the germline V gene are LNHNV and YYDKDF (reference sequence). CDR3: CATSRVPRRAGARETQYF. The CDR3 nucleotides read TGTGCCACCAGCAGAGTCCCACGGCGAGCGGGAGCCCGAGAGACCCAGTACTTC.

The chain uses TRBV6-1 and TRBJ2-1; D is ambiguous. Germline CDR1 reads MNHNS; CDR2 reads SASEGT. The CDR3 consists of 14 residues. V was trimmed by 6 bases and J by 1 base, leaving 10 bases between them. For the CDR3, the DNA is TGTGCCAGCAGGAGAGCGAATTCCTACAATGAGCAGTTCTTC. It specifies CASRRANSYNEQFF.

The gene calls are TRBV19 and TRBJ2-7; a weak D match, TRBD1 (5 bases). Germline assignment: CDR1 LNHDA and CDR2 SQIVND (reference sequence). The CDR3 loop spans 13 amino acids. V lost 8 bases, J lost 3 bases, and 14 bases lay in between. The chain's CDR3 is CASSVGQGYEQYF. The DNA for the CDR3 is TGTGCCAGTTCCGTCGGGCAGGGCTACGAGCAGTACTTC.